This T cell receptor (beta chain) was identified in a study of cytomegalovirus exposure and HLA in healthy donors. PCR amplification relied on 60 Vbeta primers (plus 13 Jbeta primers). Only in-frame clones appear in the TCRdb table, and some are missing; sequencing was by immunoSEQ multiplex PCR. This sample carries about 200,000 clones, roughly 80% of them seen once, and the ten largest clones take about 3%. Study results and caveats: Relative to the approximately 630-donor mean, N-insertions were reportedly fewer in an Asian-associated ancestry cluster in a later analysis. Presence/absence results assume similar sequencing depth per donor, which may not hold.

A note on this clone: The antigen remains undetermined.

Germline V lookup: CDR1 SGHTA, CDR2 FQGNSA. CDR3 length: 15 residues. With 1 base removed from V and 2 bases from J, the gap between germline ends came to 10 bases. The material sequenced was PBMCs. The receptor's source is a man aged 25-40 years in good health and CMV-seronegative. The chain combines TRBV7-2 with TRBJ2-3, with a possible D match to TRBD1 (6 bases). CDR3 in amino acids: CASSLGGHNTDTQYF. CDR3 coding DNA: TGTGCCAGCAGCTTAGGGGGACATAACACAGATACGCAGTATTTT.